The 27 T cell receptor beta chains presented below share a single source sample, sequenced in a study of T cells in Graves' hyperthyroidism and ophthalmopathy (dated by TCRdb to 2018 to 2020). Libraries were prepared through multiplex PCR. Sequencing relied on an Illumina HiSeq 2000. Amplification of TCR beta CDR3 regions was carried out from RNA transcripts. For the first round of RT-PCR on the TCR CDR3, the HTBI primer set was used together with the Qiagen OneStep RT-PCR kit. TCRdb applied fastp at Q25 and MiXCR to the public reads, then kept only in-frame beta chains. Every distinct CDR3 protein forms one entry, paired with its most common genes and DNA. The sample contains 300,000 to 450,000 distinct CDR3 sequences, roughly 15% of them found a single time. The top ten hold around a fifth of the sample. The sequencing input was blood. All receptors come from a woman aged 25-40 years with Graves' ophthalmopathy.

This chain connects TRBV20-1 to TRBJ2-4, with no clear D. Trimming took 5 bases from V and 0 from J, leaving 11 bases between them. There are 14 residues in the CDR3. The V gene's germline CDR1 is DFQATT and CDR2 SNEGSKA (reference sequence). As DNA, the CDR3 is TGCAGTGCTTGGATAAAACTAGCCAAAAACATTCAGTACTTC. This sequence encodes CSAWIKLAKNIQYF.

This clonotype has a count of ten or more. The chain employs TRBV29-1 and TRBJ2-7; possible D gene TRBD2, 6 bases. CDR1 and CDR2 from the germline V gene are SQVTM and ANQGSEA. The ends were cut back, 3 bases at V and 4 bases at J, with 19 bases in the middle. The CDR3 spans 15 residues. Here the CDR3 DNA reads TGCAGCGTTGAGACGGACGGGGGAGAAGCTTACGAGCAGTACTTC. Its protein is CSVETDGGEAYEQYF.

This clonotype has a count of ten or more. This chain links TRBV7-9 with TRBJ2-5; the D gene is possibly TRBD1 (5 bases). This CDR3 is built from 15 residues. CDR1 SEHNR and CDR2 FQNEAQ come from the germline V gene (reference sequence). V shed 1 base and J shed 5 bases, with 14 bases lying between them. CDR3 coding DNA: TGTGCCAGCAGCTTAGTAGGGGTTTTCTCCGAGACCCAGTACTTC. Its translation: CASSLVGVFSETQYF.

This clonotype appeared many times. The J gene is TRBJ1-6, the V gene TRBV12-3 or TRBV12-4; 9 positions agree with TRBD1. This CDR3 comprises 14 residues. Trimming removed 6 bases from V and 9 bases from J; junction bases left unmatched: 6. The CDR3 DNA is TGTGCCAGCAGCCGGGACAGGGCTTCTTCACCCCTCCACTTT. Amino acids: CASSRDRASSPLHF.

This clonotype has just a few counts. This chain connects TRBV9 to TRBJ2-5; possibly TRBD2 for D (6 bases). CDR3 length: 15 amino acids. Trimming shortened V by 0 bases and J by 5 bases, and 14 bases separated the two germline ends. The germline gives CDR1 SGDLS, CDR2 YYNGEE. This CDR3 reads CASSVGGDGGETQYF. In DNA, the CDR3 is TGTGCCAGCAGCGTAGGCGGAGATGGGGGGGAGACCCAGTACTTC.

V is TRBV5-1 and J is TRBJ2-1, with 16 bases aligning to TRBD2. The trim removed 0 bases at V and 4 bases at J, leaving 4 bases unmatched. In germline, CDR1 is SGHRS, CDR2 YFSETQ. The CDR3 spans 18 residues. The DNA of the CDR3 is TGCGCCAGCAGCTTGGCACCGGGACTAGCGGGGGGGTACAATGAGCAGTTCTTC. Residues: CASSLAPGLAGGYNEQFF.

Of note for this clonotype: Since a much larger clone is just one base distant, this may be a read error. CDR3 protein: CASSFRGPSGQYF. The CDR3 bases are TGTGCCAGCAGTTTCAGGGGCCCGAGCGGGCAGTACTTC. V and J are TRBV7-2 and TRBJ2-7; weak D call: TRBD1 (6 bases). The germline V gene encodes CDR1 SGHTA and CDR2 FQGNSA. The CDR3 contains 13 residues. The V end was cut by 6 bases, the J end by 9 bases, with 18 bases between.

This clonotype was seen at least ten times. The J gene is TRBJ2-2, the V gene TRBV28; 9 bases are shared with TRBD2. V lost 11 bases to trimming and J lost 5 bases; unmatched junction nucleotides: 18. The CDR3 loop spans 17 amino acids. CDR1 is MDHEN and CDR2 is SYDVKM in the germline V gene. The CDR3 region is CAGGSTSGARWTGELFF. CDR3 nucleotide sequence: TGTGCCGGCGGTTCGACTAGCGGTGCTCGTTGGACCGGGGAGCTGTTTTTT.

The chain recombines TRBV9 with TRBJ1-6; no definite D call. V was cut by 1 base and J by 6 bases, with 8 bases left in between. The CDR3 contains 14 residues. Germline loops: CDR1 SGDLS, CDR2 YYNGEE. The CDR3 DNA sequence: TGTGCCAGCAGCGTACATCTGAGTAATTCACCCCTCCACTTT. Translation: CASSVHLSNSPLHF.

V is TRBV15 and J is TRBJ2-7; tentatively, D is TRBD2 (6 bases). V lost 0 bases, J lost 3 bases, and 12 bases lay in between. Looked up from germline, CDR1 is LNHNV and CDR2 is YYDKDF (reference sequence). The CDR3 has 15 residues. The chain's CDR3 is CATSRDRTTNYEQYF. CDR3 nucleotides: TGTGCCACCAGCAGAGACCGGACTACTAACTACGAGCAGTACTTC.

This clonotype was counted at least ten times. The chain couples TRBV7-2 to TRBJ2-1; tentatively, D is TRBD2 (5 bases). Trimming cost V 1 base and J 12 bases, with 16 bases left between them. The CDR3 contains 14 residues. CDR1 and CDR2 from the germline V gene are SGHTA and FQGNSA. The CDR3: CASSLDGGPSRQFF. In DNA, the CDR3 is TGTGCCAGCAGCTTAGACGGAGGCCCCTCGCGGCAGTTCTTC.

Details on this clonotype: With a much larger clone just one base away, this may be a read error. The chain couples TRBV2 to TRBJ2-3; D is uncertain. The germline V gene encodes CDR1 SNHLY and CDR2 FYNNEI. The CDR3 runs to 13 residues. The chain's CDR3 is CAGSRQPRDTQYF. The CDR3 coding sequence is TGTGCCGGCAGTCGCCAGCCTCGGGATACGCAGTATTTT.

The chain joins TRBV19 to TRBJ2-2; 9 nucleotides align to TRBD1. V was clipped by 4 bases and J by 4 bases; unmatched bases: 4. This CDR3 is built from 15 residues. Germline V gene data show CDR1 as LNHDA and CDR2 as SQIVND (reference sequence). The DNA of the CDR3 is TGTGCCAGTAGTACCGGGACAGGGTTCACCGGGGAGCTGTTTTTT. It codes for CASSTGTGFTGELFF. Variable domain in full (rest from reference TRBV19 and TRBJ2-2): DGGITQSPKYLFRKEGQNVTLSCEQNLNHDAMYWYRQDPGQGLRLIYYSQIVNDFQKGDIAEGYSVSREKKESFPLTVTSAQKNPTAFYLCASSTGTGFTGELFFGEGSRLTVL.

In this sample, this clonotype turned up a few times. The gene calls are TRBV3-1 and TRBJ2-1, with TRBD1 as a possible D gene (5 bases). This CDR3 has 15 amino acids. Germline V gives CDR1 LGHDT, CDR2 YNNKEL (reference sequence). Trimming removed 0 bases from V and 2 bases from J, with 8 bases in between. The CDR3: CASSQDRAPYNEQFF. The CDR3 coding sequence is TGTGCCAGCAGCCAAGACAGGGCCCCCTACAATGAGCAGTTCTTC.

CDR3 in DNA: TGTGCCAGCAGGGTTCTCGGCGGTAATCAGCCCCAGCATTTT. This gives the protein CASRVLGGNQPQHF. The rearrangement links TRBV12-3 or TRBV12-4 to TRBJ1-5, with unresolved D. The V and J ends lost 6 bases and 4 bases respectively, with 13 bases between them. The CDR3 is 14 residues long.

J is TRBJ2-3 and V is TRBV6-1; no definite D call. Germline V gives CDR1 MNHNS, CDR2 SASEGT. The CDR3 sequence is 13 residues long. The ends were cut back, 5 bases at V and 4 bases at J, with 10 bases in the middle. CDR3 protein: CASSPLVSDTQYF. In DNA, the CDR3 is TGTGCCAGCAGTCCCCTAGTATCAGATACGCAGTATTTT.

This clonotype was detected a few times. The J gene is TRBJ1-6, the V gene TRBV20-1; 11 positions agree with TRBD1. This CDR3 is 13 amino acids long. V gave up 5 bases and J gave up 10 bases; unmatched junction bases: 4. Germline loops: CDR1 DFQATT, CDR2 SNEGSKA (reference sequence). In DNA, the CDR3 is TGCAGTGCTCCGGACAGGGGGCAATCACCCCTCCACTTT. This gives the protein CSAPDRGQSPLHF.

This clonotype has more than one count but fewer than ten. The chain uses TRBV5-1 and TRBJ2-2; 7 nucleotides match TRBD2. J lost 3 bases, V lost 7 bases, and 9 bases had no gene match. The CDR3 consists of 15 residues. Germline V gives CDR1 SGHRS, CDR2 YFSETQ. The CDR3 nucleotides read TGCGCCAGCTCCGCCGGGGGGTTGTACACCGGGGAGCTGTTTTTT. The encoded protein is CASSAGGLYTGELFF.

This clonotype has ten or more counts. This chain connects TRBV2 to TRBJ2-7, with 10 bases lining up with TRBD1. Germline CDR1 reads SNHLY; CDR2 reads FYNNEI. After removal of 8 bases from V and 5 bases from J, the junction contained 6 bases not matched to a gene. CDR3 length: 13 amino acids. In DNA, the CDR3 is TGTGCCAGCTTTGACAGGGGGCTCAACGAGCAGTACTTC. This sequence encodes CASFDRGLNEQYF.

Ten or more counts support this clonotype. This chain joins TRBV7-2 and TRBJ2-7, with 8 positions matching TRBD2. V was pared by 3 bases and J by 2 bases, with 3 bases of the junction left unmatched. CDR1 is SGHTA and CDR2 is FQGNSA in the germline V gene. This CDR3 contains 14 residues. CDR3 in DNA: TGTGCCAGCAGCTTGAGACTAGCGACCTACGAGCAGTACTTC. It is translated as CASSLRLATYEQYF.

The table lists this clonotype with many counts. The chain uses TRBV5-6 and TRBJ2-7; possibly TRBD1 for D (6 bases). The CDR3 contains 15 residues. Germline CDR1 and CDR2: SGHDT and YYEEEE. Trimming cost V 0 bases and J 3 bases, with 13 bases left between them. The chain's CDR3 is CASSLDGGGVYEQYF. In DNA, the CDR3 is TGTGCCAGCAGCTTGGATGGGGGCGGCGTCTACGAGCAGTACTTC.

This clonotype was recorded many times. The chain carries TRBV5-1 and TRBJ1-2; D call uncertain. Germline assignment: CDR1 SGHRS and CDR2 YFSETQ. V shed 0 bases and J shed 4 bases, with 10 bases lying between them. This CDR3 region has 14 residues. The CDR3 DNA reads TGCGCCAGCAGCTTGGTTGGAGAGGGCTATGGCTACACCTTC. Residues: CASSLVGEGYGYTF.

There are many counts of this clonotype. J is TRBJ1-1 and V is TRBV19, with a possible D match to TRBD1 (5 bases). Germline values: CDR1 LNHDA, CDR2 SQIVND (reference sequence). This CDR3 region has 14 residues. Deletions cut 3 bases from V and 3 bases from J, with 11 bases between. CDR3 nucleotides: TGTGCCAGTAGTATTCCGGGGGGATACACTGAAGCTTTCTTT. Protein product: CASSIPGGYTEAFF.

The table lists this clonotype with a few counts. This chain connects TRBV2 to TRBJ1-1; D is undetermined. The CDR3 is made up of 13 amino acids. The V end was cut by 7 bases, the J end by 2 bases, with 11 bases between. From germline, CDR1 is SNHLY and CDR2 FYNNEI. The CDR3 protein is CASIISTNTEAFF. Here the CDR3 DNA reads TGTGCCAGCATTATCAGTACCAACACTGAAGCTTTCTTT.

This clonotype was counted at least ten times. The J gene is TRBJ1-2, the V gene TRBV20-1; TRBD1 agrees at 8 bases. The germline gives CDR1 DFQATT, CDR2 SNEGSKA (reference sequence). The CDR3 contains 14 residues. V lost 6 bases and J lost 3; bases outside the gene matches: 9. The CDR3 sequence: CSATETGGDYGYTF. DNA for the CDR3: TGCAGTGCAACAGAAACAGGGGGAGACTATGGCTACACCTTC.

With regard to this clonotype: At one end the junction does not follow the germline gene, possibly because of a read error. The V call is TRBV4-1, the J call TRBJ2-7; 7 bases match TRBD1. This CDR3 spans 16 amino acids. CDR1 and CDR2 from the germline V gene are MGHRA and YSYEKL. CDR3 sequence (DNA): TGCGCCAGCAGCCACCCTAGGGACAGCAGCTCCTGCGAGCAGTACTTC. This encodes CASSHPRDSSSCEQYF.

This clonotype turned up a few times. The V call is TRBV20-1, the J call TRBJ2-7; weak D call: TRBD2 (5 bases). Germline values: CDR1 DFQATT, CDR2 SNEGSKA (reference sequence). The CDR3 is 16 residues long. Trimming shortened V by 0 bases and J by 3 bases, and 18 bases separated the two germline ends. CDR3 region: CSARDTLNSGGYEQYF. CDR3 nucleotide sequence: TGCAGTGCTAGAGACACGCTAAACAGCGGAGGCTACGAGCAGTACTTC.